This is a list of T cell receptor beta chains from one sample in a study of EBV T-cell therapy then PD-1 blockade in nasopharyngeal carcinoma. Their antigens remain unidentified. Repertoires were generated with immunoSEQ multiplex PCR, while TCRdb's copy carries only in-frame clones and drops some. The sample yields fewer than 25,000 clones, approximately 79% seen once. The specimen was CD8+ T cells from blood, collected around day 300 from a patient whose treatment included autologous EBV-specific T cells and nivolumab. Receptors originate from a middle-aged man with nasopharyngeal carcinoma. Each CDR3 is given with its conserved first and last residue. Each record gives: D gene, J gene, clone size, CDR3 length, V gene, CDR3 DNA, CDR3 protein. D genes are given only for firm matches. Size is omitted from some rows. Given values are once, few, many or a class for expanded clones.

>TRBD1|TRBJ1-6|once|16|TRBV3-1/TRBV3-2
TGTGCCAGCAGTCGAACCCGGGACAGATGGAATTCACCCCTCCACTTT
CASSRTRDRWNSPLHF
>TRBD1|TRBJ2-1|once|15|TRBV6-4
TGTGCCAGCAGTCCAGGGCAGTCAGGGGGCAATGAGCAGTTCTTC
CASSPGQSGGNEQFF
>-|TRBJ2-3|-|14|TRBV6-4
TGTGCCAGCAGTGTTGAGGGAGAGACAGATACGCAGTATTTT
CASSVEGETDTQYF
>-|TRBJ1-4|-|14|TRBV2
TGTGCCAGCAGTGTTAGTCAAAGTAATGAAAAACTGTTTTTT
CASSVSQSNEKLFF
>-|TRBJ1-1|-|13|TRBV2
TGTGCCAGCCCGCGGGGTCGGAACACTGAAGCTTTCTTT
CASPRGRNTEAFF
>-|TRBJ1-1|few|17|TRBV7-9
TGTGCCAGCAGCAACGTTAGGTCCGACAGGCGCAACACTGAAGCTTTCTTT
CASSNVRSDRRNTEAFF
>TRBD2|TRBJ2-5|-|15|TRBV4-3
TGCGCCAGCAGCCATAGAGTAGCGGGGAAAGAGACCCAGTACTTC
CASSHRVAGKETQYF
>TRBD1|TRBJ1-2|-|17|TRBV5-6
TGTGCCAGCAGCCTTGACAGGGACCTCGGACAATATTATGGCTACACCTTC
CASSLDRDLGQYYGYTF
>TRBD1|TRBJ2-3|-|17|TRBV4-3
TGCGCCAGCAGCCAAGACGTCACCACAGGGGGTACAGATACGCAGTATTTT
CASSQDVTTGGTDTQYF
>TRBD1|TRBJ2-5|-|15|TRBV27
TGTGCCAGCAAAGAGGACAGGGTAAACCAAGAGACCCAGTACTTC
CASKEDRVNQETQYF
>TRBD1|TRBJ1-2|-|12|TRBV30
TGTGCCGGGATGACAGGGAACTATGGCTACACCTTC
CAGMTGNYGYTF
>-|TRBJ2-6|-|16|TRBV4-1
TGCGCCAGCAGCCAAGATCCTGGGACTGGGGCCAACGTCCTGACTTTC
CASSQDPGTGANVLTF
>-|TRBJ1-2|-|14|TRBV2
TGTGCCAGCAGTGATTCTTTGACAGCGTATGGCTACACCTTC
CASSDSLTAYGYTF
>-|TRBJ2-3|-|13|TRBV5-4
TGTGCCAGCAGCTCGTCCGGGGTAAGAACGCAGTATTTT
CASSSSGVRTQYF
>-|TRBJ2-7|-|13|TRBV2
TGTGCCAGCAGTGATTCGAATTTCTACGAGCAGTACTTC
CASSDSNFYEQYF
>-|TRBJ2-3|-|15|TRBV4-1
TGCGCCAGCAGCGAAAGGGACTCCTTCACAGATACGCAGTATTTT
CASSERDSFTDTQYF
>-|TRBJ2-7|-|13|TRBV6-5
TGTGCCCACGGGGCAGGGACCTCCTACGAGCAGTACTTC
CAHGAGTSYEQYF
>-|TRBJ2-1|-|12|TRBV12-3/TRBV12-4
TGTGCCAGCAGCCGCTCCTACAATGAGCAGTTCTTC
CASSRSYNEQFF
>TRBD1|TRBJ1-6|-|13|TRBV6-4
TGTGCCAGCAGGGACAGGGAGGGTTCACCCCTCCACTTT
CASRDREGSPLHF
>-|TRBJ1-2|-|12|TRBV12-3/TRBV12-4
TGTGCCAGCAGTTTAGGGGGGGATGGCTACACCTTC
CASSLGGDGYTF
>-|TRBJ2-1|-|12|TRBV29-1
TGCAGCGCCGACCCGACCTACAATGAGCAGTTCTTC
CSADPTYNEQFF
>-|TRBJ2-1|once|12|TRBV3-1/TRBV3-2
TGTGCCAGCAGCGAGGGCTTGTATGAGCAGTTCTTC
CASSEGLYEQFF
>-|TRBJ2-5|-|14|TRBV6-6
TGTGCCAGCAGTTACGTGACAGATCAAGAGACCCAGTACTTC
CASSYVTDQETQYF
>-|TRBJ1-2|few|12|TRBV9
TGTGCCAGTGAACAGGAGACCTATGGCTACACCTTC
CASEQETYGYTF
>-|TRBJ1-4|medium-sized|16|TRBV19
TGTGCCAGTAGACAAGAAGGAAGGAGGAGAAATGAAAAACTGTTTTTT
CASRQEGRRRNEKLFF
>-|TRBJ1-5|-|13|TRBV2
TGTGCCAGCAGTGAAGGGGGGAATCAGCCCCAGCATTTT
CASSEGGNQPQHF
>TRBD1|TRBJ2-1|-|16|TRBV11-3
TGTGCCAGCAGCTTAGGTCGACAGGGCTCCTACAATGAGCAGTTCTTC
CASSLGRQGSYNEQFF
>-|TRBJ2-7|few|12|TRBV9
TGTGCCAGCAGCGCCGGCGGATACGAGCAGTACTTC
CASSAGGYEQYF
>-|TRBJ2-3|-|17|TRBV7-6
TGTGCCAGCAGTCACTCACCACCGACAGCTACCACAGATACGCAGTATTTT
CASSHSPPTATTDTQYF
>-|TRBJ1-5|-|15|TRBV4-3
TGCGCCAGCAGCCAAGATCATTCTAGCAATCAGCCCCAGCATTTT
CASSQDHSSNQPQHF
>-|TRBJ1-6|-|14|TRBV5-6
TGTGCCAGCAGCTGGGGGGCAGGGGCTTCACCCCTCCACTTT
CASSWGAGASPLHF
>-|TRBJ2-1|-|13|TRBV6-4
TGTGCCAGCAGCTCCAGCAGTTACAATGAGCAGTTCTTC
CASSSSSYNEQFF
>-|TRBJ2-2|once|16|TRBV5-1
TGCGCCAGCAGCTTGCGGCGGGTGCCGGCCACCGGGGAGCTGTTTTTT
CASSLRRVPATGELFF
>TRBD1|TRBJ2-7|-|12|TRBV3-1/TRBV3-2
TGTGCCAGCAGCCAAGACAGGGGGTTCGCGTACTTC
CASSQDRGFAYF
>-|TRBJ2-7|-|12|TRBV27
TGTGCCAGCAGTTTCGGCTCCTACGAGCAGTACTTC
CASSFGSYEQYF
>-|TRBJ2-1|-|17|TRBV27
TGTGCCAGCAGTGCCGGCCCGGGGAGCGGCTCCTACAATGAGCAGTTCTTC
CASSAGPGSGSYNEQFF
>TRBD2|TRBJ2-3|-|15|TRBV7-2
TGTGCCAGCAGCTTGATAGCGGGGGGGATAGATACGCAGTATTTT
CASSLIAGGIDTQYF